This entry lists 11 T cell receptor beta chains sequenced from one sample in a study of blood T cell repertoires in COVID-19 (dated by TCRdb to 2018 to 2021). Library preparation used the immunoSEQ multiplex PCR assay. TCRdb took this table from immuneACCESS and kept in-frame rearrangements with V and J called. Such tables lack part of the clones; where checked against another copy, unresolved V genes explain under half of the gap, and the rest is unexplained. The sample data list around 250,000 clones, and over 70% of these were observed just once. The ten top clones hold over 8.5% of the sample. Material: peripheral blood. Every receptor here comes from a human donor in a cohort sampled during active COVID-19.

About this clone itself: One junction end disagrees with the germline gene, perhaps due to a read error. The V call is TRBV11-2, the J call TRBJ2-7; 9 nucleotides align to TRBD1. Germline CDR1 and CDR2: SGHAT and FQNNGV. This CDR3 is built from 11 residues. CDR3 nucleotide sequence: TGTGCCAGCAGGAGAGGGGACAGGGTTCTCTTC. Amino acid sequence: CASRRGDRVLF.

V is TRBV5-3 and J is TRBJ1-1, with D hard to call. TRBV5-3 is an open reading frame, and its role is uncertain. Trimming took off 8 bases at V and 4 bases at J, with 6 bases between the two ends. The CDR3 sequence is 10 residues long. The CDR3 DNA is TGTGCCAGCCGGGGCACTGAAGCTTTCTTT. As protein: CASRGTEAFF.

The chain recombines TRBV19 with TRBJ1-5; 10 nucleotides match TRBD1. This CDR3 region has 15 residues. Germline assignment: CDR1 LNHDA and CDR2 SQIVND (reference sequence). Trimming took 6 bases from V and 4 from J; bases not matched to a gene: 6. The CDR3 sequence: CASRDRGVSNQPQHF. The CDR3 nucleotides read TGTGCCAGTAGGGACAGGGGGGTTTCTAATCAGCCCCAGCATTTT.

This rearrangement joins TRBV25-1 to TRBJ1-5; no clear D gene. V shed 4 bases and J shed 1 base, with 8 bases lying between them. The CDR3 loop spans 14 amino acids. Germline V CDR1 and CDR2: MGHDK, SYGVNS. CDR3 bases: TGTGCCAGCAGTGGTGGAGGGAGCAATCAGCCCCAGCATTTT. Protein product: CASSGGGSNQPQHF.

The V and J genes are TRBV6-1 and TRBJ2-2; maybe TRBD1 (5 bases). Trimming pared 2 bases from V and 3 bases from J, leaving 13 bases between. In germline, CDR1 is MNHNS, CDR2 SASEGT. The CDR3 is made up of 16 amino acids. The CDR3 nucleotides read TGTGCCAGCAGTGAAAACAGGATCGAGTACACCGGGGAGCTGTTTTTT. Translated, it gives CASSENRIEYTGELFF.

CDR3 protein: CASSLTVGEKLFF. CDR3 bases: TGTGCCAGCAGTTTAACGGTCGGTGAAAAACTGTTTTTT. This chain links TRBV12-3 or TRBV12-4 with TRBJ1-4, with no clear D. The CDR3 loop spans 13 amino acids. V was pared by 2 bases and J by 7 bases, with 8 bases between.

This clone was counted a single time. The CDR3 nucleotides are TGTGCCAGTAGTATGTGGGCAGCGGGACTGAACACTGAAGCTTTCTTT. This encodes CASSMWAAGLNTEAFF. V gene TRBV19 combines with J gene TRBJ1-1, with a weak D call TRBD1 (5 bases). The CDR3 covers 16 residues. Germline values: CDR1 LNHDA, CDR2 SQIVND (reference sequence). Trimming removed 3 bases from V and 0 bases from J, with 14 bases in between.

This rearrangement joins TRBV11-3 to TRBJ2-1, with 7 bases that match TRBD2. V trimming: 5 bases; J trimming: 9 bases; junction bases outside the gene matches: 7. This CDR3 comprises 13 residues. Germline values: CDR1 SGHNT, CDR2 YENEEA. CDR3 protein: CASSPEGRGEQFF. The CDR3 DNA follows: TGTGCCAGCAGCCCCGAAGGGAGGGGTGAGCAGTTCTTC.

The CDR3: CASSLDGAKGETQYF. DNA for the CDR3: TGTGCCAGCAGCTTAGATGGGGCGAAGGGGGAGACCCAGTACTTC. The chain uses TRBV7-9 and TRBJ2-5, with D possibly TRBD1 on 5 matching bases. The CDR3 length is 15 residues. V was trimmed by 1 base and J by 5 bases, leaving 14 bases between them. CDR1 is SEHNR and CDR2 is FQNEAQ in the germline V gene (reference sequence).

The chain is built from TRBV6-5 and TRBJ1-2, with 7 bases lining up with TRBD1. Per the germline V gene, CDR1 is MNHEY and CDR2 is SVGAGI. V lost 2 bases to trimming and J lost 5 bases; unmatched junction nucleotides: 2. This CDR3 is 13 amino acids long. The CDR3 coding sequence is TGTGCCAGCAGTTACAGGGGGCCGTATGGCTACACCTTC. It codes for CASSYRGPYGYTF.

This clone was counted once. The rearrangement uses TRBV29-1 and TRBJ2-1; 16 nucleotides agree with TRBD2. The CDR3 totals 18 residues. Germline V gene sequence: CDR1 SQVTM, CDR2 ANQGSEA. V was pared by 6 bases and J by 0 bases, with 8 bases of the junction left unmatched. The CDR3 nucleotides are TGCAGCGTCCTAGGGACTAGCGGGAGGGGGAGCTCCTACAATGAGCAGTTCTTC. As protein: CSVLGTSGRGSSYNEQFF.